This is a list of T cell receptor beta chains from one sample in a study of blood T cells in healthy people across ages. MiXCR, applied by TCRdb to the 5' RACE reads, yields one record per CDR3 protein. The data show roughly 730,000 distinct CDR3 sequences, approximately 60% seen once. The sample consisted of blood. Receptors originate from a man aged 40-49 years in good health. The CDR3 runs from the conserved cysteine through the conserved F or W. Clone size is given for some rows only: seen once, a few or many times, or a class if the clone is expanded.

j_call: TRBJ1-1; v_call: TRBV12-3/TRBV12-4; clone_size: .; cdr3_aa: CASTGTATNTEAFF
j_call: TRBJ2-1; v_call: TRBV20-1; clone_size: .; cdr3_aa: CSANPLSSGRGVNEQFF
j_call: TRBJ1-5; v_call: TRBV10-3; clone_size: .; cdr3_aa: CAISGGLDRDQPQHF
j_call: TRBJ2-1; v_call: TRBV18; clone_size: few; cdr3_aa: CASRDQELAGNEQFF
j_call: TRBJ1-4; v_call: TRBV4-2; clone_size: .; cdr3_aa: CASSQDAGDDEKLFF
j_call: TRBJ1-4; v_call: TRBV10-3; clone_size: few; cdr3_aa: CATLGGSDEKLFF
j_call: TRBJ2-3; v_call: TRBV12-3/TRBV12-4; clone_size: few; cdr3_aa: CASRIQGADTQYF
j_call: TRBJ2-5; v_call: TRBV29-1; clone_size: few; cdr3_aa: CSATGGPGFMETQYF
j_call: TRBJ2-5; v_call: TRBV27; clone_size: .; cdr3_aa: CASSPLGQGSETQYF
j_call: .; v_call: TRBV2; clone_size: .; cdr3_aa: CASTFYRNEQYF
j_call: TRBJ1-2; v_call: TRBV12-3/TRBV12-4; clone_size: .; cdr3_aa: CASSPTGDTYGYTF
j_call: TRBJ1-5; v_call: TRBV29-1; clone_size: .; cdr3_aa: CSALTGNSNQPQHF
j_call: TRBJ2-3; v_call: TRBV6-4; clone_size: .; cdr3_aa: CASSAHRGLAGAGDTQYF
j_call: TRBJ2-7; v_call: TRBV7-2; clone_size: few; cdr3_aa: CASSLVGRTYEQYF
j_call: TRBJ1-6; v_call: TRBV20-1; clone_size: .; cdr3_aa: CSAVTAEKSSYNSPLHF
j_call: .; v_call: TRBV7-9; clone_size: .; cdr3_aa: CASSLVLYEQYF
j_call: TRBJ1-1; v_call: TRBV9; clone_size: .; cdr3_aa: CASSVVTSGGEAFF
j_call: TRBJ2-5; v_call: TRBV29-1; clone_size: .; cdr3_aa: CSATGTHQETQYF
j_call: TRBJ1-1; v_call: TRBV20-1; clone_size: .; cdr3_aa: CSASRASNTEAFF
j_call: TRBJ1-1; v_call: TRBV29-1; clone_size: .; cdr3_aa: CSVNVQPNTEAFF
j_call: TRBJ1-2; v_call: TRBV6-4; clone_size: few; cdr3_aa: CASSDRDGYTF
j_call: TRBJ2-4; v_call: TRBV7-2; clone_size: .; cdr3_aa: CASSSRWSGVKNIQYF
j_call: TRBJ2-5; v_call: TRBV7-2; clone_size: .; cdr3_aa: CASSGPGLQETQYF
j_call: TRBJ1-1; v_call: TRBV28; clone_size: .; cdr3_aa: CASSNRGITEAFF